The T cell receptor (beta chain) described here comes from a study of T cell responses to AZD1222 COVID-19 vaccine. Study-level findings and limits: Researchers report vaccine-associated CD4 TCRs spanning spike, with dominance at 160-218 and 743-854. No repertoire was sampled before or during the peak T cell response, only after it. Breadth and depth of Spike-specific TCRs rose after two AZD1222 doses.

Germline V CDR1 and CDR2: MGHRA, YSYEKL. The CDR3 covers 14 residues. V lost 2 bases, J lost 4 bases, and 12 bases lay in between. Sequencing used immunoSEQ multiplex PCR; TCRdb keeps in-frame clones, though not all of them. The table shows fewer than 75,000 clones, with 90% to 95% occurring only once. Notes on this clone: Antigen specificity is unknown.

The sequence was collected from an adult who received the MenACWY meningococcal vaccine as a control. The chain has TRBV4-1 and TRBJ2-7; either TRBD1 or TRBD2 may fit D (5 bases each). The source material was peripheral blood, sampled 28 days after the second dose of the MenACWY control vaccine. This chain's CDR3 is CASSQPGRRYEQYF. The CDR3 nucleotides read TGCGCCAGCAGCCAACCGGGACGGCGATACGAGCAGTACTTC.